Each of the 5 T cell receptor beta chains below was sequenced from the same sample in a study of CD8+CD57+ T cells in acquired aplastic anemia. It was genomic DNA that served as the template for profiling TCR beta VDJ and CDR3. TCRdb called the reads again in MiXCR, with one record for every CDR3 protein. The table has 200,000 to 250,000 distinct CDR3 sequences, about 59% seen once; the top ten hold roughly 29%. Input material: sorted CD4+, CD8+, or CD8+CD57+ T cells (not recorded which) from PBMCs. Every receptor here comes from a human donor in good health.

The V and J genes are TRBV24-1 and TRBJ2-7, with 8 bases lining up with TRBD1. The CDR3 runs 15 residues. V gave up 3 bases and J gave up 2 bases; unmatched junction bases: 5. Looked up from germline, CDR1 is KGHDR and CDR2 is SFDVKD. The CDR3 reads CATSDPGTGTYEQYF. CDR3 nucleotide sequence: TGTGCCACCAGTGATCCCGGGACAGGAACCTACGAGCAGTACTTC.

J is TRBJ1-1 and V is TRBV7-2; a possible D gene is TRBD1 (5 bases). CDR3 length: 15 residues. V shed 0 bases and J shed 4 bases, with 12 bases lying between them. Germline-derived CDR1 and CDR2 are SGHTA and FQGNSA. CDR3 protein: CASSLATGGSTEAFF. CDR3 nucleotide sequence: TGTGCCAGCAGCTTAGCGACGGGGGGGAGCACTGAAGCTTTCTTT.

The chain links TRBV14 to TRBJ2-2; 7 bases are shared with TRBD1. Trimming cost V 1 base and J 14 bases; bases outside gene matches: 1. This CDR3 spans 11 amino acids. The germline CDR1 and CDR2 sequences are SGHDN and FVKESK. CDR3 in amino acids: CASSQGQGLFF. The CDR3, as DNA: TGTGCCAGCAGCCAAGGACAGGGTCTGTTTTTT.

In the case of this clonotype: Relative to the germline gene, one junction end is altered; a read error may explain this. The rearrangement links TRBV7-8 to TRBJ2-5, with TRBD2 as a possible D gene (6 bases). The CDR3 contains 13 residues. Germline CDR1 SGHVS, CDR2 FQNEAQ. Written as DNA, the CDR3 is TGTGACAGCAGCTTAGGGTTGACGACTAGGTGGGTCTTC. Its translation: CDSSLGLTTRWVF.

Regarding this clonotype: The CDR3 ends on some other residue instead of the conserved phenylalanine or tryptophan, so this is likely a read error. Because the CDR3's place on the DNA is in doubt, the DNA is left out and the CDR3 is given as listed by TCRdb. The chain links TRBV29-1 to TRBJ2-7; the DNA was not used to check the table's D call, TRBD1. Per the germline V gene, CDR1 is SQVTM and CDR2 is ANQGSEA. From its first to its last residue, the CDR3 has 10 amino acids. CDR3 protein: CSVEQGAMYL.